Listed below are T cell receptor beta chains from one sample, sequenced in a study of cytomegalovirus exposure and HLA in healthy donors. Assay: immunoSEQ multiplex PCR; the TCRdb copy retains only in-frame clones and omits some. The repertoire includes about 120,000 clones, 80% to 85% of them detected once, and 2% to 2.5% sits in the top ten. The sample consisted of PBMCs. Receptors originate from a woman aged 40 to 50 in good health and CMV-seronegative. Each CDR3 is given with its conserved first and last residue.

CDR3 protein: CAISDPGQTYEQYF
J gene: TRBJ2-7
V gene: TRBV10-3

CDR3 protein: CASSFRTSGTDTQYF
J gene: TRBJ2-3
V gene: TRBV27

CDR3 protein: CASLNSGTGDHYTF
J gene: TRBJ1-2
V gene: TRBV6-1

CDR3 protein: CASSQEPAEAGGELFF
J gene: TRBJ2-2
V gene: TRBV4-3

CDR3 protein: CASSGTGVGQPQHF
J gene: TRBJ1-5
V gene: TRBV19

CDR3 protein: CATARLAGLQNGRYF
J gene: TRBJ2-5
V gene: TRBV6-1

CDR3 protein: CASSSQGFYSNQPQHF
J gene: TRBJ1-5
V gene: TRBV28

CDR3 protein: CSVLGNTEAFF
J gene: TRBJ1-1
V gene: TRBV29-1

CDR3 protein: CASSSSGSYEQFF
J gene: TRBJ2-1
V gene: TRBV6-6

CDR3 protein: CSMVEHLISGNTIYF
J gene: TRBJ1-3
V gene: TRBV5-4

CDR3 protein: CASSLADIQPQHF
J gene: TRBJ1-5
V gene: TRBV7-9

CDR3 protein: CASFTSGTGEVYGYTF
J gene: TRBJ1-2
V gene: TRBV28

CDR3 protein: CASSLWGLGSGNTIYF
J gene: TRBJ1-3
V gene: TRBV5-6

CDR3 protein: CASSDRAETQYF
J gene: TRBJ2-5
V gene: TRBV25-1

CDR3 protein: CASRYRDSSALQYF
J gene: TRBJ2-5
V gene: TRBV12-2

CDR3 protein: CASSTAAEQYF
J gene: TRBJ2-7
V gene: TRBV6-1

CDR3 protein: CASSLVGTGGYEQYF
J gene: TRBJ2-7
V gene: TRBV5-1

CDR3 protein: CASSFSSDSNQPQHF
J gene: TRBJ1-5
V gene: TRBV11-2